The 20 T cell receptor beta chains reported below all come from one sample, sequenced in a study of cytomegalovirus exposure and HLA in healthy donors. Measured with immunoSEQ multiplex PCR; TCRdb has only the in-frame clones, and not every one. Seen here are roughly 84,000 clones, approximately 91% observed once, and the top ten hold roughly 1.9%. Sequenced: PBMCs. The source of these receptors is a man aged 25-45 years in good health and CMV-seronegative.

V usage is TRBV9 and J usage is TRBJ2-7; 9 bases are shared with TRBD2. Per germline, CDR1 SGDLS and CDR2 YYNGEE. V shed 4 bases, J shed 6 bases, and the junction held 8 bases outside the gene matches. The CDR3 loop spans 14 amino acids. CDR3 sequence (DNA): TGTGCCAGCAGCCCCCGGCGGGGGGGCCTCGAGCAGTACTTC. It is translated as CASSPRRGGLEQYF. Using reference TRBV9 and TRBJ2-7 for the parts outside the CDR3, the full variable domain is DSGVTQTPKHLITATGQRVTLRCSPRSGDLSVYWYQQSLDQGLQFLIQYYNGEERAKGNILERFSAQQFPDLHSELNLSSLELGDSALYFCASSPRRGGLEQYFGPGTRLTVT.

V usage is TRBV11-3 and J usage is TRBJ2-3; no clear D gene. The CDR3 is 15 amino acids. CDR1 and CDR2 (germline): SGHNT, YENEEA. V was shortened by 6 bases and J by 0 bases, with 13 bases between the two germline ends. CDR3 sequence: CASSPRLTSTDTQYF. The CDR3 nucleotides read TGTGCCAGCAGTCCCAGGTTAACTAGCACAGATACGCAGTATTTT. The variable domain in full, completed from reference TRBV11-3 and TRBJ2-3, reads EAGVVQSPRYKIIEKKQPVAFWCNPISGHNTLYWYLQNLGQGPELLIRYENEEAVDDSQLPKDRFSAERLKGVDSTLKIQPAELGDSAVYLCASSPRLTSTDTQYFGPGTRLTVL.

The rearrangement joins TRBV6-5 to TRBJ1-1, with no clear D. The germline V and J ends were trimmed by 7 bases and 1 base, with 10 bases remaining between them. Per the germline V gene, CDR1 is MNHEY and CDR2 is SVGAGI. There are 13 residues in the CDR3. In DNA form, the CDR3 reads TGTGCCAGCACCTTACAGAAGAACACTGAAGCTTTCTTT. Its protein product is CASTLQKNTEAFF.

The V gene is TRBV6-5, the J gene TRBJ2-1, with 16 bases fitting TRBD2. The CDR3 covers 15 residues. Per the germline V gene, CDR1 is MNHEY and CDR2 is SVGAGI. Trimming cost V 6 bases and J 8 bases; bases outside gene matches: 4. CDR3 sequence (DNA): TGTGCCAGCAGCCCGGGACTAGCGGGGGGGGATGAGCAGTTCTTC. This codes for CASSPGLAGGDEQFF.

V gene TRBV7-9 combines with J gene TRBJ1-1, with D perhaps TRBD1 (6 bases). The V end lost 5 bases, the J end lost 0 bases, and 10 bases lay between the germline ends. CDR3 length: 14 amino acids. Germline CDR1 is SEHNR and CDR2 is FQNEAQ (reference sequence). CDR3 DNA: TGTGCCAGCAGCAGGGGGAACATGAACACTGAAGCTTTCTTT. The encoded protein is CASSRGNMNTEAFF.

In this sample, this clone turned up once. The chain carries TRBV6-5 and TRBJ2-2; 10 bases fit TRBD1. The CDR3 runs to 14 residues. Germline loops: CDR1 MNHEY, CDR2 SVGAGI. V lost 7 bases and J lost 7; bases outside the gene matches: 6. In DNA form, the CDR3 reads TGTGCCAGCACCCGACAGGGGGCTTACGGGGAGCTGTTTTTT. Its translation: CASTRQGAYGELFF.

The chain recombines TRBV7-9 with TRBJ2-7, with D maybe TRBD1 (6 bases). CDR3 length: 14 amino acids. With 3 bases removed from V and 5 bases from J, the gap between germline ends came to 14 bases. Germline values: CDR1 SEHNR, CDR2 FQNEAQ (reference sequence). CDR3 loop: CASSLGASRDEQYF. The CDR3 coding sequence is TGTGCCAGCAGCTTGGGGGCTAGTCGAGACGAGCAGTACTTC.

With respect to this clone: The sample holds other DNA sequences that translate to the same CDR3. The rearrangement uses TRBV7-2 and TRBJ1-1, with D uncertain. Between the trimmed V and J ends, which lost 1 base and 0 bases, there was a span of 9 bases. This CDR3 is 15 amino acids long. CDR1 SGHTA and CDR2 FQGNSA come from the germline V gene. CDR3 bases: TGTGCCAGCAGCTTAGTGGGCGGGATGAACACTGAAGCTTTCTTT. Translating it yields CASSLVGGMNTEAFF.

This chain's CDR3 is CASRGLAGGHIQYF. The CDR3 DNA is TGTGCCAGCAGGGGACTAGCGGGAGGACACATTCAGTACTTC. The rearrangement uses TRBV28 and TRBJ2-4; 15 nucleotides match TRBD2. Germline V CDR1 and CDR2: MDHEN, SYDVKM. The CDR3 is 14 residues long. The V and J ends lost 6 bases and 8 bases, in that order; junction bases with no gene match: 2.

The gene calls are TRBV29-1 and TRBJ2-3; TRBD1 agrees at 8 bases. The CDR3 is made up of 13 amino acids. After removal of 8 bases from V and 6 bases from J, the junction contained 10 bases not matched to a gene. Germline V gene sequence: CDR1 SQVTM, CDR2 ANQGSEA. The CDR3 coding sequence is TGCAGCTGTGAACGGGACAGGATGGATACGCAGTATTTT. It encodes CSCERDRMDTQYF.

In DNA, the CDR3 is TGTGCCAGCAGCTTGGTGGGACAGGGTCAAGGCTACACCTTC. Translation gives CASSLVGQGQGYTF. V and J are TRBV5-4 and TRBJ1-2; 9 bases line up with TRBD1. Germline-derived CDR1 and CDR2 are SGHNT and YYREEE (reference sequence). J was trimmed by 8 bases and V by 0 bases; bases with no gene match: 5. This CDR3 comprises 14 residues.

The chain employs TRBV2 and TRBJ2-3, with TRBD1 matching 7 bases. Germline V gene sequence: CDR1 SNHLY, CDR2 FYNNEI. The length of the CDR3 is 15 residues. J gave up 2 bases and V 7 bases, and 9 bases lay outside the gene matches. CDR3 in DNA: TGTGCCAGCATAACCACAGGGGCGTACACAGATACGCAGTATTTT. Residues: CASITTGAYTDTQYF.

The gene calls are TRBV27 and TRBJ1-5; D is unclear. The length of the CDR3 is 12 residues. V dropped 2 bases and J dropped 3 bases, with 2 bases sitting between them. The V gene's germline CDR1 is MNHEY and CDR2 SMNVEV (reference sequence). In DNA form, the CDR3 reads TGTGCCAGCAGTTTACTCAATCAGCCCCAGCATTTT. Translation gives CASSLLNQPQHF.

The rearrangement joins TRBV6-5 to TRBJ1-1; 9 bases line up with TRBD1. Germline trimming cut 7 bases from V and 10 bases from J; bases unmatched to any gene: 13. The CDR3 contains 14 residues. CDR1 MNHEY and CDR2 SVGAGI come from the germline V gene. This CDR3 reads CASKIGQGRNRAFF. The DNA for the CDR3 is TGTGCCAGCAAAATAGGACAGGGGCGGAATCGAGCTTTCTTT.

The chain employs TRBV6-5 and TRBJ2-5; 7 nucleotides align to TRBD1. The CDR3 contains 15 residues. J was trimmed by 2 bases and V by 2 bases; bases with no gene match: 5. The germline gives CDR1 MNHEY, CDR2 SVGAGI. CDR3 nucleotide sequence: TGTGCCAGCAGTTACCCGAACAGGGGACAAGAGACCCAGTACTTC. This sequence encodes CASSYPNRGQETQYF.

The rearrangement uses TRBV28 and TRBJ1-2, with D perhaps matching TRBD1 (5 bases). Germline CDR1 reads MDHEN; CDR2 reads SYDVKM. V was cut by 2 bases and J by 6 bases, with 10 bases left in between. The CDR3 totals 13 residues. As DNA, the CDR3 is TGTGCCAGCAGTTTAGGCAGGGTCGATGGCTACACCTTC. Translated: CASSLGRVDGYTF.

The genes are TRBV19 and TRBJ2-7; 9 bases are shared with TRBD1. There are 14 residues in the CDR3. Germline CDR1 and CDR2: LNHDA and SQIVND (reference sequence). V shed 3 bases and J 4 bases; nucleotides not matched to a gene: 4. The CDR3 reads CASSMSGQGYEQYF. Here the CDR3 DNA reads TGTGCCAGTAGTATGAGTGGACAGGGGTACGAGCAGTACTTC.

This rearrangement joins TRBV4-2 to TRBJ1-2; 9 positions agree with TRBD1. V gave up 1 base and J gave up 7 bases; unmatched junction bases: 13. The CDR3 has 17 amino acids. Germline CDR1 LGHNA, CDR2 YNFKEQ. CDR3 in amino acids: CASSQAYLGQGKGGYTF. The CDR3 nucleotides are TGTGCCAGCAGCCAAGCATACTTAGGACAGGGGAAGGGTGGCTACACCTTC.

In this sample, this clone turned up once. The V and J genes are TRBV6-4 and TRBJ1-1, with D perhaps matching TRBD1 (5 bases). This CDR3 is 13 amino acids long. V was clipped by 7 bases and J by 1 base, with 10 bases between them. CDR1 and CDR2 (germline): MRHNA, SNTAGT. The CDR3 loop is CASTATGNTEAFF. The CDR3 DNA reads as TGTGCCAGCACCGCTACAGGGAACACTGAAGCTTTCTTT.

The rearrangement uses TRBV9 and TRBJ1-2; TRBD1 agrees at 7 bases. Trimming cost V 0 bases and J 5 bases; bases outside gene matches: 10. CDR1 and CDR2 (germline): SGDLS, YYNGEE. The length of the CDR3 is 16 residues. The CDR3 reads CASSVAGTAGVYGYTF. The CDR3 nucleotides are TGTGCCAGCAGCGTAGCAGGGACAGCCGGAGTATATGGCTACACCTTC.